These T cell receptor beta chains were read from a single sample in a study of T cell changes during pregnancy in multiple sclerosis. Sequencing was performed with immunoSEQ multiplex PCR; in TCRdb, only in-frame clones are kept and a portion is missing. The sample includes around 110,000 clones, under 95% seen only once; the top ten take 1.6%. Material: peripheral blood, obtained before pregnancy. Receptor source: a female donor with multiple sclerosis, enrolled in a pregnancy study. Each CDR3 is given with its conserved first and last residue.

CDR3 protein	V gene	J gene
CSAETASRRGYTF	TRBV29-1	TRBJ1-2
CASSLVSGRASDTQYF	TRBV5-1	TRBJ2-3
CASSVRGLAGVWGSYNEQFF	TRBV9	TRBJ2-1
CASSYRTQITDTQYF	TRBV6-6	TRBJ2-3
CASSPSGEDEQYF	TRBV18	TRBJ2-7
CASSFPDRGRNYGYTF	TRBV21-1	TRBJ1-2
CASSRGTVSTDTQYF	TRBV7-6	TRBJ2-3
CASSPPGLARETQYF	TRBV18	TRBJ2-5
CASSQIPVAPEQYF	TRBV4-1	TRBJ2-7
CAWGNGLSNQPQHF	TRBV30	TRBJ1-5
CASSDRGAADTQYF	TRBV7-2	TRBJ2-3
CASSYSWGEPQHF	TRBV6-5	TRBJ1-5
CASSSTGGNTEAFF	TRBV7-2	TRBJ1-1
CASSLRGTGLNEQYF	TRBV14	TRBJ2-7
CASSLETETGGGETQYF	TRBV13	TRBJ2-5
CASSPGGQYF	TRBV27	TRBJ2-7
CASSLIQNNGYTF	TRBV7-2	TRBJ1-2
CASSHGQPNTEAFF	TRBV19	TRBJ1-1
CASSGNTEAFF	TRBV6-5	TRBJ1-1
CASSQTGTGGFDEQFF	TRBV5-1	TRBJ2-1
CASSSTGSHTDTQYF	TRBV6-5	TRBJ2-3
CASSIGDNNSPLHF	TRBV19	TRBJ1-6
CASSPLSGQGKGNEQYF	TRBV18	TRBJ2-7
CASSALSGTGDLTDTQYF	TRBV2	TRBJ2-3
CASSPSRGRGDTQYF	TRBV28	TRBJ2-3
CASSFGQGRGGYTF	TRBV28	TRBJ1-2
CASSVGHRGLSIEYEQYF	TRBV9	TRBJ2-7
CASSLFGRQVNYGYTF	TRBV5-4	TRBJ1-2
CASSLGLAYQETQYF	TRBV7-7	TRBJ2-5
CASSPLQGSGPYEQYF	TRBV11-2	TRBJ2-7
CASSRDRGRDTQYF	TRBV19	TRBJ2-3
CASSVESGQANTEAFF	TRBV7-9	TRBJ1-1
CASSLDTRVLTF	TRBV5-1	TRBJ2-6
CASSLTLAPGGEQFF	TRBV27	TRBJ2-1
CASSFGGSLYEQYF	TRBV7-2	TRBJ2-7
CASSPRGSYGYTF	TRBV6-5	TRBJ1-2
CASSTRQGADSPLHF	TRBV7-9	TRBJ1-6
CASSMPYRSGEQFF	TRBV19	TRBJ2-1
CSAFGQGSYEQYF	TRBV29-1	TRBJ2-7
CASSLATGGFGGGYTF	TRBV5-6	TRBJ1-2
CASSRLQAYEQYF	TRBV13	TRBJ2-7
CASSRGGAGNQPQHF	TRBV6-5	TRBJ1-5
CASSLEQQGSTDTQYF	TRBV7-8	TRBJ2-3
CASSLDRAAFF	TRBV7-8	TRBJ1-1
CASSRRGLAVGGEQFF	TRBV19	TRBJ2-1
CASQSPTSGGPTDTQYF	TRBV5-1	TRBJ2-3
CASSSPRGQGIGYTF	TRBV11-3	TRBJ1-2
CSVGGGIGANVLTF	TRBV29-1	TRBJ2-6